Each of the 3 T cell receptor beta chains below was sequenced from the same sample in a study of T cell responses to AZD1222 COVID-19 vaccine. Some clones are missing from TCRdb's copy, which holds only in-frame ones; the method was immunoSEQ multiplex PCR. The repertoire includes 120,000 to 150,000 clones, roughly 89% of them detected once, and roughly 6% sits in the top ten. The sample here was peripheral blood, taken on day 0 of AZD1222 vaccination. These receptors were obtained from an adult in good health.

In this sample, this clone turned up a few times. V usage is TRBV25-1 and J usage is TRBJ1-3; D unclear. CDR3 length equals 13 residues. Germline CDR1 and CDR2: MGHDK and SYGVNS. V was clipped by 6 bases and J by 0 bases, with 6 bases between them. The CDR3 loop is CASRVSSGNTIYF. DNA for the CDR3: TGTGCCAGCAGGGTGAGCTCTGGAAACACCATATATTTT.

The CDR3 region is CASSRTSLTDTQYF. CDR3 bases: TGTGCCAGTAGTAGGACTAGCCTGACGGATACGCAGTATTTT. This chain connects TRBV19 to TRBJ2-3; TRBD2 matches at 8 bases. Per germline, CDR1 LNHDA and CDR2 SQIVND (reference sequence). V lost 4 bases to trimming and J lost 6 bases; unmatched junction nucleotides: 6. CDR3 length equals 14 residues.

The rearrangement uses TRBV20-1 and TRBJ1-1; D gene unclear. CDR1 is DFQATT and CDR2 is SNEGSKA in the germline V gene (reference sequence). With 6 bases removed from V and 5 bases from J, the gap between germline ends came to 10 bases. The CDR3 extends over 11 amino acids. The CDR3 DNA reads TGCAGTGCCCCGGGTTGGACTGAAGCTTTCTTT. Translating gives CSAPGWTEAFF.